This T cell receptor beta chain was captured in a study of blood T cells in healthy people across ages. About this clonotype itself: Its antigen is undetermined.

This CDR3 is built from 12 residues. Germline V gene lookup returns CDR1 MDHEN and CDR2 SYDVKM. V shed 1 base and J shed 8 bases, with 8 bases lying between them. Broader study findings: Researchers judged that diversity estimates from one million T cells fell short of true values. With unsorted PBMCs, a conclusive comparison of naive versus antigen-experienced cells was not possible. Both naive CD4+ cell counts and diversity were greater in long-lived donors than in aged donors.

Together with a sample-barcoded 5' primer, a J-beta primer mix was included in a second PCR lasting roughly 6 to 12 cycles. Every single cDNA molecule received a tag from a template-switch adaptor with 12 random nucleotides. TCRdb analysed the 5' RACE reads with MiXCR anew, one entry per CDR3 protein. This sample has hundreds of thousands of distinct CDR3 sequences; roughly 43% occur once, and the top ten carry 13%. The chain uses TRBV28 and TRBJ1-1; D ambiguous. The receptor was isolated from a man aged 25-45 years in good health. Sequenced material: blood. CDR3 sequence (DNA): TGTGCCAGCAGTTTATTTATCCAGGAAGCTTTCTTT. It is translated as CASSLFIQEAFF. The full variable domain, in which reference TRBV28 and TRBJ1-1 provide the parts outside the CDR3, is DVKVTQSSRYLVKRTGEKVFLECVQDMDHENMFWYRQDPGLGLRLIYFSYDVKMKEKGDIPEGYSVSREKKERFSLILESASTNQTSMYLCASSLFIQEAFFGQGTRLTVV.